This TCR beta chain was retrieved from a study of T cells in Graves' hyperthyroidism and ophthalmopathy. Overall study results and limits: Before onset, ophthalmopathy was predicted by the model a median roughly six months earlier. Blood also showed most of the thyroid clonotypes that were expanded above 0.001.

Patients aged 18 to 65 had newly diagnosed hyperthyroidism that had lasted under 2 months. Cells are PBMCs isolated from 10 ml of fresh blood. From RNA transcripts, TCR beta CDR3 regions were amplified. Using the HTBI primer set, a first-round RT-PCR was run on the TCR CDR3. TCRdb redid the calling of the multiplex PCR reads with MiXCR, one entry per CDR3 protein. The profile covers more than 550,000 distinct CDR3 sequences, with 15% to 20% appearing a single time and roughly a sixth taken by the ten largest. From germline, CDR1 is SGHRS and CDR2 YFSETQ. V dropped 4 bases and J dropped 8 bases, with 17 bases sitting between them. The CDR3 totals 14 residues. The table lists this clonotype with many counts. Its antigen remains unidentified.

This TCR came from a man aged 45-60 years with Graves' hyperthyroidism. This chain connects TRBV5-1 to TRBJ2-3; D perhaps matches TRBD1 (6 bases). Sequences were obtained from blood. In nucleotides, the CDR3 is TGCGCCAGCAGCGCCGCGGAGTTCAGGGGTACGCAGTATTTT. Translating gives CASSAAEFRGTQYF.